The 24 T cell receptor beta chains below were found in one sample sequenced in a study of graft-versus-host responses after intestinal transplantation. Assay: immunoSEQ multiplex PCR; the TCRdb copy retains only in-frame clones and omits some. The table records tens of thousands of clones, roughly 80% of them present only once. Sequenced here: PBMCs, sampled 28 days after intestinal transplant. The receptors derive from a human patient who received an intestinal transplant, so some T cells may come from the graft donor.

The chain links TRBV7-9 to TRBJ2-5, with D maybe TRBD2 (6 bases). Germline lookup yields CDR1 SEHNR and CDR2 FQNEAQ (reference sequence). Trimming left V 5 bases short and J 0 bases short, with 22 bases between. The CDR3 runs 18 residues. DNA for the CDR3: TGTGCCAGCAGCGATCCACTTTCGACTAGGGCTAACCAAGAGACCCAGTACTTC. Its translation is CASSDPLSTRANQETQYF.

This chain links TRBV6-5 with TRBJ2-7; possibly TRBD2 for D (5 bases). Deletions cut 6 bases from V and 5 bases from J, with 17 bases between. Germline V gives CDR1 MNHEY, CDR2 SVGAGI. The CDR3 consists of 14 residues. Here the CDR3 DNA reads TGTGCCAGCAGATGGGTTACCGGTAGCGACGAGCAGTACTTC. Its translation: CASRWVTGSDEQYF.

The chain is built from TRBV5-6 and TRBJ2-6; D is unresolved. V lost 2 bases to trimming and J lost 0 bases, with 18 bases between them. The V gene's germline CDR1 is SGHDT and CDR2 YYEEEE. The CDR3 is made up of 19 amino acids. The CDR3 region is CASSFIWTGFSSGANVLTF. The CDR3 DNA follows: TGTGCCAGCAGCTTTATATGGACCGGTTTCAGCTCTGGGGCCAACGTCCTGACTTTC.

The CDR3 reads CASSDLAGGMDTQYF. The CDR3 DNA reads TGTGCCAGCAGTGACCTAGCGGGGGGCATGGATACGCAGTATTTT. The V gene is TRBV13, the J gene TRBJ2-3; 11 positions match TRBD2. V was clipped by 6 bases and J by 6 bases; unmatched bases: 8. The length of the CDR3 is 15 residues. The germline CDR1 and CDR2 sequences are PRHDT and FYEKMQ (reference sequence).

This clone was found once. The chain carries TRBV18 and TRBJ2-1, with TRBD2 matching 7 bases. The CDR3 totals 14 residues. Germline V gene lookup returns CDR1 KGHSH and CDR2 LQKENI. V lost 8 bases and J lost 6; bases outside the gene matches: 10. The CDR3 here is CASRPLGGPNEQFF. The CDR3 DNA is TGTGCCAGCAGACCCTTGGGAGGGCCCAATGAGCAGTTCTTC.

This clone was counted a few times. The chain couples TRBV10-2 to TRBJ2-7; D is unclear. Deletions cut 1 base from V and 3 bases from J, with 4 bases between. The germline V gene has CDR1 WSHSY and CDR2 SAAADI. The CDR3 has 12 residues. The DNA of the CDR3 is TGCGCCAGCAGTGAGTTGGACTACGAGCAGTACTTC. It translates to CASSELDYEQYF.

The gene calls are TRBV7-6 and TRBJ1-5; D gene uncertain. The CDR3 consists of 14 residues. Deletions cut 0 bases from V and 1 base from J, with 4 bases between. CDR1 is SGHVS and CDR2 is FNYEAQ in the germline V gene. The CDR3 is CASSLASSNQPQHF. The CDR3 coding sequence is TGTGCCAGCAGCTTAGCGTCCAGCAATCAGCCCCAGCATTTT. The complete variable domain, with remaining parts taken from reference TRBV7-6 and TRBJ1-5, reads GAGVSQSPRYKVTKRGQDVALRCDPISGHVSLYWYRQALGQGPEFLTYFNYEAQQDKSGLPNDRFSAERPEGSISTLTIQRTEQRDSAMYRCASSLASSNQPQHFGDGTRLSIL.

The V gene is TRBV10-1, the J gene TRBJ1-5; D perhaps matches TRBD1 (5 bases). The CDR3 covers 13 residues. Trimming left V 4 bases short and J 4 bases short, with 8 bases between. Germline V gene data show CDR1 as WNHNN and CDR2 as SYGVQD (reference sequence). As DNA, the CDR3 is TGCGCCAGCAGTGGGGGCCCTAATCAGCCCCAGCATTTT. This encodes CASSGGPNQPQHF.

This chain links TRBV10-3 with TRBJ1-4, with TRBD1 matching over 7 bases. Germline assignment: CDR1 ENHRY and CDR2 SYGVKD. This CDR3 is built from 15 residues. V lost 6 bases and J lost 2; bases outside the gene matches: 6. The CDR3 coding sequence is TGTGCCATCAGCCAAGGGGGACAGACTAATGAAAAACTGTTTTTT. Translation: CAISQGGQTNEKLFF.

This chain joins TRBV2 and TRBJ2-1; D unresolved. Germline CDR1 is SNHLY and CDR2 is FYNNEI. The V and J ends lost 8 bases and 8 bases respectively, with 10 bases between them. The CDR3 covers 11 residues. CDR3 loop: CASSLRDEQFF. CDR3 nucleotides: TGTGCCAGCTCACTTCGAGATGAGCAGTTCTTC.

The chain has TRBV4-2 and TRBJ2-1, with D perhaps TRBD1 or TRBD2 (6 bases each). Germline V CDR1 and CDR2: LGHNA, YNFKEQ. Trimming took off 1 base at V and 0 bases at J, with 13 bases between the two ends. This CDR3 has 17 amino acids. The CDR3 DNA is TGTGCCAGCAGCCAAGGCGGGACATCGAGCTCCTACAATGAGCAGTTCTTC. Amino acids: CASSQGGTSSSYNEQFF.

The chain couples TRBV2 to TRBJ2-1, with TRBD1 matching over 7 bases. CDR1 and CDR2 (germline): SNHLY, FYNNEI. The CDR3 sequence is 16 residues long. V dropped 6 bases and J dropped 5; count of bases not matched to a gene: 13. In nucleotides, the CDR3 is TGTGCCAGCAGGATGTCGCTACAGGGGAATCACAATGAGCAGTTCTTC. It yields the protein CASRMSLQGNHNEQFF.

The chain links TRBV10-1 to TRBJ2-7, with D unresolved. Deletions cut 7 bases from V and 2 bases from J, with 3 bases between. Per the germline V gene, CDR1 is WNHNN and CDR2 is SYGVQD (reference sequence). This CDR3 has 10 amino acids. CDR3: CASNTYEQYF. CDR3 DNA sequence: TGCGCCAGCAACACCTACGAGCAGTACTTC.

The rearrangement links TRBV5-6 to TRBJ1-2; TRBD1 is a possible D gene (6 bases). Per germline, CDR1 SGHDT and CDR2 YYEEEE. This CDR3 is 15 amino acids long. The V and J ends lost 0 bases and 12 bases respectively, with 21 bases between them. CDR3 amino acids: CASSLVPLGANENTF. DNA for the CDR3: TGTGCCAGCAGCTTGGTTCCGTTGGGGGCTAATGAAAACACCTTC.

The chain recombines TRBV19 with TRBJ2-3; 10 positions match TRBD2. Trimming cost V 6 bases and J 0 bases; bases outside gene matches: 9. Germline CDR1 is LNHDA and CDR2 is SQIVND (reference sequence). The CDR3 is 17 residues long. The DNA for the CDR3 is TGTGCCAGTAGCCCTCATAAACTAGCGGGAAGCACAGATACGCAGTATTTT. As protein: CASSPHKLAGSTDTQYF.

The rearrangement uses TRBV7-8 and TRBJ1-2; D is possibly TRBD1 (6 bases). V gave up 4 bases and J gave up 3 bases, with 6 bases separating them. Germline V gene data show CDR1 as SGHVS and CDR2 as FQNEAQ. The CDR3 runs 12 residues. This CDR3 reads CASSYRDYGYTF. Here the CDR3 DNA reads TGTGCCAGCAGCTACAGGGACTATGGCTACACCTTC.

This chain uses TRBV4-1 with TRBJ2-5; tentative D call: TRBD1 (5 bases). The CDR3 is made up of 16 amino acids. V lost 5 bases and J lost 2, with 18 bases in between. Per the germline V gene, CDR1 is MGHRA and CDR2 is YSYEKL. In DNA form, the CDR3 reads TGCGCCAGCAGCTTAAGGGATTGGACACCACAAGAGACCCAGTACTTC. Protein product: CASSLRDWTPQETQYF.

V and J are TRBV10-3 and TRBJ2-7; D tentatively reads TRBD1 or TRBD2 (5 bases each). V was trimmed by 5 bases and J by 7 bases, leaving 18 bases between them. The CDR3 length is 14 residues. Germline loops: CDR1 ENHRY, CDR2 SYGVKD. This chain's CDR3 is CAISRDGILREQYF. The DNA of the CDR3 is TGTGCCATCAGTCGGGACGGAATACTACGTGAGCAGTACTTC.

This chain joins TRBV6-6 and TRBJ2-3; TRBD2 matches at 8 bases. Germline V gene sequence: CDR1 MNHNY, CDR2 SVGAGI (reference sequence). Unmatched junction bases numbered 10, after V lost 8 bases and J lost 3 bases. The CDR3 length is 15 residues. The CDR3 DNA reads as TGTGCCAGCTCTGAGTCCGGGAGGGGGACAGATACGCAGTATTTT. This gives the protein CASSESGRGTDTQYF.

The chain couples TRBV29-1 to TRBJ2-1; the D is unclear. The germline V gene has CDR1 SQVTM and CDR2 ANQGSEA. V dropped 0 bases and J dropped 0 bases, with 12 bases sitting between them. The CDR3 sequence is 16 residues long. The CDR3 loop reads CSVEDLRKGSYNEQFF. The CDR3 DNA sequence: TGCAGCGTTGAAGATCTTAGGAAGGGCTCCTACAATGAGCAGTTCTTC.

This clone was counted a single time. The chain recombines TRBV7-9 with TRBJ1-1; D unclear. The V end was cut by 1 base, the J end by 7 bases, with 4 bases between. This CDR3 contains 11 residues. Germline loops: CDR1 SEHNR, CDR2 FQNEAQ (reference sequence). CDR3 sequence: CASSLEFEAFF. As DNA, the CDR3 is TGTGCCAGCAGCTTAGAGTTTGAAGCTTTCTTT.

CDR3 nucleotide sequence: TGTGCCAGCAGCTCAGGCGGGGGCGACTATGAAAAACTGTTTTTT. Translating it yields CASSSGGGDYEKLFF. The chain employs TRBV7-6 and TRBJ1-4, with TRBD1 as a possible D gene (6 bases). Germline lookup yields CDR1 SGHVS and CDR2 FNYEAQ. The V gene lost 4 bases and the J gene lost 6 bases, with 15 bases spanning the gap. The CDR3 covers 15 residues.

The chain has TRBV19 and TRBJ1-2, with D possibly being TRBD1 (6 bases). The CDR3 sequence is 13 residues long. Trimming stripped 3 bases from V and 1 base from J, with 6 bases between. CDR1 LNHDA and CDR2 SQIVND come from the germline V gene (reference sequence). CDR3 region: CASSMGHNYGYTF. The CDR3 bases are TGTGCCAGTAGTATGGGACATAACTATGGCTACACCTTC. Combining the CDR3 with reference TRBV19 and TRBJ1-2 gives the whole variable domain DGGITQSPKYLFRKEGQNVTLSCEQNLNHDAMYWYRQDPGQGLRLIYYSQIVNDFQKGDIAEGYSVSREKKESFPLTVTSAQKNPTAFYLCASSMGHNYGYTFGSGTRLTVV.

CDR3 in amino acids: CASSGQGISYEQYF. CDR3 sequence (DNA): TGTGCCAGCTCAGGACAGGGAATTAGCTACGAGCAGTACTTC. This sequence joins TRBV18 and TRBJ2-7, with 8 bases identical to TRBD1. The CDR3 loop spans 14 amino acids. CDR1 and CDR2 (germline): KGHSH, LQKENI. J lost 3 bases, V lost 5 bases, and 6 bases had no gene match.